A selection of T cell receptor beta chains follows, all from one sample in a study of blood T cell repertoires in COVID-19. Method: immunoSEQ multiplex PCR; TCRdb's copy keeps in-frame clones and lacks some. This sample carries roughly 200,000 clones, approximately 80% of them seen once, and the ten largest clones take 1.5%. The sequenced sample was peripheral blood. Every receptor here comes from a human donor in a cohort sampled during active COVID-19. The CDR3 runs from the conserved cysteine through the conserved F or W. The D gene is left open where the match is weak. A clone size is listed for some rows: how often the clone was seen (once, few, many), or a class if it is expanded.

abundance: NA
d_gene: NA
v_gene: TRBV7-3
j_gene: TRBJ1-6
CDR3nt: TGTGCCAGCAGCTTTACCAGCTCCTATAATTCACCCCTCCACTTT
CDR3aa: CASSFTSSYNSPLHF

abundance: once
d_gene: NA
v_gene: TRBV2
j_gene: TRBJ2-7
CDR3nt: TGTGCCAGCAGGGGGACCGGCGGGGTCTCCTACGAGCAGTACTTC
CDR3aa: CASRGTGGVSYEQYF

abundance: NA
d_gene: TRBD2
v_gene: TRBV18
j_gene: TRBJ2-3
CDR3nt: TGTGCCAGCTCACCAGGACTAGCGGCCTCCACAGATACGCAGTATTTT
CDR3aa: CASSPGLAASTDTQYF

abundance: NA
d_gene: TRBD2
v_gene: TRBV4-2
j_gene: TRBJ2-7
CDR3nt: TGTGCCAGCAGCCAAGACTCCTGGACTAGTGCTTACGAGCAGTACTTC
CDR3aa: CASSQDSWTSAYEQYF

abundance: NA
d_gene: TRBD1
v_gene: TRBV11-3
j_gene: TRBJ2-6
CDR3nt: TGTGCCAGCAGCTTAGAGGGGACAGGACCATTCTCTGGGGCCAACGTCCTGACTTTC
CDR3aa: CASSLEGTGPFSGANVLTF

abundance: NA
d_gene: NA
v_gene: TRBV7-8
j_gene: TRBJ1-1
CDR3nt: TGTGCCAGCAGCTTTGCGGGGGTTATACCTGAAGCTTTCTTT
CDR3aa: CASSFAGVIPEAFF

abundance: NA
d_gene: TRBD1
v_gene: TRBV20-1
j_gene: TRBJ2-7
CDR3nt: TGCAGTGCTAGTGGGACAGGACCTACCCCCTACGAGCAGTACTTC
CDR3aa: CSASGTGPTPYEQYF

abundance: once
d_gene: TRBD2
v_gene: TRBV6-6
j_gene: TRBJ2-7
CDR3nt: TGTGCCACTACAGGGACTAGCGGGGGAATGGGCGAGCAGTACTTC
CDR3aa: CATTGTSGGMGEQYF

abundance: few
d_gene: TRBD1
v_gene: TRBV6-5
j_gene: TRBJ1-1
CDR3nt: TGTGCCAGCAGACTAGGGGGCAGTAGCACTGAAGCTTTCTTT
CDR3aa: CASRLGGSSTEAFF

abundance: NA
d_gene: NA
v_gene: TRBV12-3/TRBV12-4
j_gene: TRBJ1-2
CDR3nt: TGTGCCAGCAGTTCGACAGTGATCTATGGCTACACCTTC
CDR3aa: CASSSTVIYGYTF

abundance: NA
d_gene: NA
v_gene: TRBV5-1
j_gene: TRBJ1-6
CDR3nt: TGCGCCAGCAGAGACATTACCGATTCACCCCTCCACTTT
CDR3aa: CASRDITDSPLHF

abundance: NA
d_gene: NA
v_gene: TRBV4-1
j_gene: TRBJ2-7
CDR3nt: TGCGCCAGCAGCCAAGACCCCCGGACAGTCTCCTACGAGCAGTACTTC
CDR3aa: CASSQDPRTVSYEQYF

abundance: once
d_gene: NA
v_gene: TRBV24-1
j_gene: TRBJ2-1
CDR3nt: TGTGCCACCAATCATGAAAGGCGGTCTGGCGATGAGCAGTTCTTC
CDR3aa: CATNHERRSGDEQFF

abundance: NA
d_gene: NA
v_gene: TRBV14
j_gene: TRBJ1-2
CDR3nt: TGTGCCAGCAGCCAAGGGGGCAGGGTCGGCTACACCTTC
CDR3aa: CASSQGGRVGYTF

abundance: NA
d_gene: NA
v_gene: TRBV7-2
j_gene: TRBJ2-7
CDR3nt: TGTGCCAGCAGCAAGTCAGGGACACAGCGATCCTACGAGCAGTACTTC
CDR3aa: CASSKSGTQRSYEQYF

abundance: once
d_gene: TRBD2
v_gene: TRBV3-1/TRBV3-2
j_gene: TRBJ2-7
CDR3nt: TGTGCCAGCAGCCAAGTAGGCGGGGGGGGCGAGCAGTACTTC
CDR3aa: CASSQVGGGGEQYF

abundance: NA
d_gene: NA
v_gene: TRBV7-2
j_gene: TRBJ2-7
CDR3nt: TGTGCCAGCGGCCCTGCGGTCGAGCAGTACTTC
CDR3aa: CASGPAVEQYF

abundance: NA
d_gene: NA
v_gene: TRBV28
j_gene: TRBJ2-7
CDR3nt: TGTGCCAGCAGTTCCTATGACCGACAGGCCTACGAGCAGTACTTC
CDR3aa: CASSSYDRQAYEQYF

abundance: NA
d_gene: TRBD1
v_gene: TRBV4-3
j_gene: TRBJ1-2
CDR3nt: TGCGCCAGCAGCCACCCCGACAGGGCCTATGGCTACACCTTC
CDR3aa: CASSHPDRAYGYTF

abundance: NA
d_gene: NA
v_gene: TRBV29-1
j_gene: TRBJ2-7
CDR3nt: TGCAGCGTTAGATTCGGCGGAACCTACGAGCAGTACTTC
CDR3aa: CSVRFGGTYEQYF

abundance: NA
d_gene: NA
v_gene: TRBV2
j_gene: TRBJ1-3
CDR3nt: TGTGCCAGCAGACCACAGGGAAGTTACGGAAACACCATATATTTT
CDR3aa: CASRPQGSYGNTIYF

abundance: NA
d_gene: NA
v_gene: TRBV19
j_gene: TRBJ2-2
CDR3nt: TGTGCCAGTACCGGGACACTTAACACCGGGGAGCTGTTTTTT
CDR3aa: CASTGTLNTGELFF

abundance: NA
d_gene: TRBD1
v_gene: TRBV10-2
j_gene: TRBJ2-7
CDR3nt: TGCGCCAGCATTTCCGGGGACAGGAGATACGAGCAGTACTTC
CDR3aa: CASISGDRRYEQYF

abundance: NA
d_gene: TRBD1
v_gene: TRBV7-8
j_gene: TRBJ1-1
CDR3nt: TGTGCCAGCAGCCACTCCGGGACAGGGTGGGTGAACACTGAAGCTTTCTTT
CDR3aa: CASSHSGTGWVNTEAFF

abundance: NA
d_gene: NA
v_gene: TRBV19
j_gene: TRBJ2-7
CDR3nt: TGTGCCAGTACCGGGGGTGGGGTTTTACCCTACGAGCAGTACTTC
CDR3aa: CASTGGGVLPYEQYF

abundance: NA
d_gene: TRBD1
v_gene: TRBV2
j_gene: TRBJ1-5
CDR3nt: TGTGCCAGCAGACTCGACAGGGGGAGCAATCAGCCCCAGCATTTT
CDR3aa: CASRLDRGSNQPQHF

abundance: few
d_gene: NA
v_gene: TRBV27
j_gene: TRBJ1-5
CDR3nt: TGTGCCAGCAGTTTCAGGCAGTCGGATTGGCCCCAGCATTTT
CDR3aa: CASSFRQSDWPQHF

abundance: NA
d_gene: NA
v_gene: TRBV27
j_gene: TRBJ1-2
CDR3nt: TGTGCCACCTTAAACCTATCAATTAATGGCTACACCTTC
CDR3aa: CATLNLSINGYTF

abundance: NA
d_gene: NA
v_gene: TRBV11-2
j_gene: TRBJ2-7
CDR3nt: TGTGCCAGCAGCTTACAGGAATTGAGCGAGCAGTACTTC
CDR3aa: CASSLQELSEQYF

abundance: NA
d_gene: TRBD2
v_gene: TRBV3-1/TRBV3-2
j_gene: TRBJ2-3
CDR3nt: TGTGCCAGCCATTTAGCGGGGACAGATACGCAGTATTTT
CDR3aa: CASHLAGTDTQYF

abundance: few
d_gene: NA
v_gene: TRBV28
j_gene: TRBJ1-6
CDR3nt: TGTGCCAGCAGGGTTCAGGGTATGGGTTCACCCCTCCACTTT
CDR3aa: CASRVQGMGSPLHF

abundance: NA
d_gene: TRBD1
v_gene: TRBV24-1
j_gene: TRBJ2-1
CDR3nt: TGTGCCACCAGTGATTTCCAGGGGGCCTACAATGAGCAGTTCTTC
CDR3aa: CATSDFQGAYNEQFF

abundance: NA
d_gene: NA
v_gene: TRBV7-2
j_gene: TRBJ2-5
CDR3nt: TGTGCCAGCAGCCGGGACTCCCAGTACCAAGAGACCCAGTACTTC
CDR3aa: CASSRDSQYQETQYF

abundance: NA
d_gene: NA
v_gene: TRBV7-8
j_gene: TRBJ2-7
CDR3nt: TGTGCCAGCAGCCCAGGGGCCATTCCCTCGGACGAGCAGTACTTC
CDR3aa: CASSPGAIPSDEQYF

abundance: NA
d_gene: NA
v_gene: TRBV5-1
j_gene: TRBJ2-2
CDR3nt: TGCGCCAGCAGCTTGGCCGGGCGGTCAGGGACCGGGGAGCTGTTTTTT
CDR3aa: CASSLAGRSGTGELFF

abundance: NA
d_gene: NA
v_gene: TRBV5-4
j_gene: TRBJ2-7
CDR3nt: TGTGCCAGCAGCTTGGGTCAGGGGGGCTCCTACGAGCAGTACTTC
CDR3aa: CASSLGQGGSYEQYF

abundance: NA
d_gene: TRBD1
v_gene: TRBV11-2
j_gene: TRBJ1-1
CDR3nt: TGTGCCAGCAGCGACAGGGGGTTAACTGAAGCTTTCTTT
CDR3aa: CASSDRGLTEAFF

abundance: NA
d_gene: TRBD1
v_gene: TRBV4-3
j_gene: TRBJ2-7
CDR3nt: TGCGCCAGCAGCCAACAGGTGACAGGGATCTACGAGCAGTACTTC
CDR3aa: CASSQQVTGIYEQYF

abundance: NA
d_gene: NA
v_gene: TRBV6-5
j_gene: TRBJ1-5
CDR3nt: TGTGCCAGCAGTTACGGGCGGGCTCAGCCCCAGCATTTT
CDR3aa: CASSYGRAQPQHF

abundance: NA
d_gene: NA
v_gene: TRBV14
j_gene: TRBJ2-2
CDR3nt: TGTGCCAGCAGCCAAGATCTTCTGGCGGGTTACACCGGGGAGCTGTTTTTT
CDR3aa: CASSQDLLAGYTGELFF

abundance: NA
d_gene: NA
v_gene: TRBV27
j_gene: TRBJ1-1
CDR3nt: TGTGCCAGCAAAGACAGCTCTTTGGGCAACACTGAAGCTTTCTTT
CDR3aa: CASKDSSLGNTEAFF

abundance: NA
d_gene: TRBD2
v_gene: TRBV3-1/TRBV3-2
j_gene: TRBJ2-7
CDR3nt: TGTGCCAGCAGCCCACTACGGACTAGCGGGGGGGCCCGCGAGCAGTACTTC
CDR3aa: CASSPLRTSGGAREQYF

abundance: NA
d_gene: NA
v_gene: TRBV5-1
j_gene: TRBJ1-1
CDR3nt: TGCGCCAGCAGCCTACAGGGAGTTGGGAACACTGAAGCTTTCTTT
CDR3aa: CASSLQGVGNTEAFF

abundance: NA
d_gene: NA
v_gene: TRBV6-2/TRBV6-3
j_gene: TRBJ1-5
CDR3nt: TGTGCCAGCAGTTACGGCCAAAGTAGCAATCAGCCCCAGCATTTT
CDR3aa: CASSYGQSSNQPQHF

abundance: NA
d_gene: TRBD2
v_gene: TRBV19
j_gene: TRBJ2-1
CDR3nt: TGTGCCAGTAGTATCACTAGCGGGGGAGACTACAATGAGCAGTTCTTC
CDR3aa: CASSITSGGDYNEQFF

abundance: NA
d_gene: NA
v_gene: TRBV23-1
j_gene: TRBJ1-2
CDR3nt: TGCGCCAGCAGTCAATCAGGGAGGGTCCCCCTTGGCTACACCTTC
CDR3aa: CASSQSGRVPLGYTF

abundance: NA
d_gene: TRBD1
v_gene: TRBV19
j_gene: TRBJ2-7
CDR3nt: TGTGCCAGTAGTACCCTTGGAAAGACAGGGTCCTACGAGCAGTACTTC
CDR3aa: CASSTLGKTGSYEQYF

abundance: NA
d_gene: NA
v_gene: TRBV6-1
j_gene: TRBJ1-2
CDR3nt: TGTGCCAGCAGTGAACTAGGGGTAGGCTACACCTTC
CDR3aa: CASSELGVGYTF

abundance: once
d_gene: TRBD1
v_gene: TRBV29-1
j_gene: TRBJ1-2
CDR3nt: TGCAGCGTTGAAGGACAGGGGGTTGGCTACACCTTC
CDR3aa: CSVEGQGVGYTF

abundance: NA
d_gene: TRBD1
v_gene: TRBV7-9
j_gene: TRBJ2-5
CDR3nt: TGTGCCAGCAGCTGGACAGGGGTAGAGACCCAGTACTTC
CDR3aa: CASSWTGVETQYF